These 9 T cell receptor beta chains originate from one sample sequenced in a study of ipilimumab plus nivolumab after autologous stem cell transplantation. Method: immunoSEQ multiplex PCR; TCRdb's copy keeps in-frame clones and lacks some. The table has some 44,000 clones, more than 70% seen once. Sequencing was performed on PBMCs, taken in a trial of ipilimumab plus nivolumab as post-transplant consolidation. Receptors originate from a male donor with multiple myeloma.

CDR3: CASSGGSLDTQYF. CDR3 nucleotide sequence: TGTGCCAGCAGCGGAGGGTCTCTAGATACGCAGTATTTT. The chain joins TRBV7-6 to TRBJ2-3; TRBD2 might be the D (6 bases). Germline CDR1 is SGHVS and CDR2 is FNYEAQ. V lost 5 bases, J lost 5 bases, and 11 bases lay in between. The CDR3 length is 13 residues.

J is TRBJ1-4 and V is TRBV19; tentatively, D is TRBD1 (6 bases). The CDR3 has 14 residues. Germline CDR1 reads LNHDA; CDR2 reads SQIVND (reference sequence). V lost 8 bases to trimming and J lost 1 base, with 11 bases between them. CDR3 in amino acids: CASWTAGTNEKLFF. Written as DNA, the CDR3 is TGTGCCAGTTGGACAGCCGGAACTAATGAAAAACTGTTTTTT.

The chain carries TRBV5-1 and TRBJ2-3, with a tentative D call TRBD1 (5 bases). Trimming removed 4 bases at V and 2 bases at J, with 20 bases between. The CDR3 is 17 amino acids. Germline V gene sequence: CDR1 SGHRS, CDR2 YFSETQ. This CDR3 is CASSLPGGRAATDTQYF. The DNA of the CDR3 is TGCGCCAGCAGCCTCCCCGGCGGCAGGGCCGCCACAGATACGCAGTATTTT.

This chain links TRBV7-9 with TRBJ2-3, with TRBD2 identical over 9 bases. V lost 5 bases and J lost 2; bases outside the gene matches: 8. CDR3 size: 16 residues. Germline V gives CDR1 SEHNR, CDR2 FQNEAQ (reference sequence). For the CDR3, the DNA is TGTGCCAGCAGCGCAAGACTAGCGGAGCCCACAGATACGCAGTATTTT. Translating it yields CASSARLAEPTDTQYF.

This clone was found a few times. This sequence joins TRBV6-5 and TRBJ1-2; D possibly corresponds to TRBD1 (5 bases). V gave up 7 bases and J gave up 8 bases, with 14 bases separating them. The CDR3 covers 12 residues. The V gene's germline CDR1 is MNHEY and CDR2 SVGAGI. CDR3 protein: CASIVQVYGYTF. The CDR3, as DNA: TGTGCCAGCATCGTACAGGTTTACGGCTACACCTTC.

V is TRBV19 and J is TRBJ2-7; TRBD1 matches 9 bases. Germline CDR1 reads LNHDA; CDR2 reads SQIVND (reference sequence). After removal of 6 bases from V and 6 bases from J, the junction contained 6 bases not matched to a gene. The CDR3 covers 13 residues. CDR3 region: CASRPGQGFEQYF. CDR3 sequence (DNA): TGTGCCAGTAGGCCGGGACAGGGCTTCGAGCAGTACTTC.

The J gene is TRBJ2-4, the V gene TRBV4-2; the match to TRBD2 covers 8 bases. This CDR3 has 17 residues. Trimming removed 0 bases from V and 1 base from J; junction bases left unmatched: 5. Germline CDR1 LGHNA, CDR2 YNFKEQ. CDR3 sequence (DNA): TGTGCCAGCAGCCAAGAAAGCGGGGGCGCGGCCAAAAACATTCAGTACTTC. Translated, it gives CASSQESGGAAKNIQYF.

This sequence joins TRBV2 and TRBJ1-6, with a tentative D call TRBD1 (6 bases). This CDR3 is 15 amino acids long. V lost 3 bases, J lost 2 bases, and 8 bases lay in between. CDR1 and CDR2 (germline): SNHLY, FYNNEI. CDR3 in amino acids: CASSDRDTYNSPLHF. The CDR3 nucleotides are TGTGCCAGCAGTGACAGGGACACCTATAATTCACCCCTCCACTTT. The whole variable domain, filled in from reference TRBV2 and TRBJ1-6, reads EPEVTQTPSHQVTQMGQEVILRCVPISNHLYFYWYRQILGQKVEFLVSFYNNEISEKSEIFDDQFSVERPDGSNFTLKIRSTKLEDSAMYFCASSDRDTYNSPLHFGNGTRLTVT.

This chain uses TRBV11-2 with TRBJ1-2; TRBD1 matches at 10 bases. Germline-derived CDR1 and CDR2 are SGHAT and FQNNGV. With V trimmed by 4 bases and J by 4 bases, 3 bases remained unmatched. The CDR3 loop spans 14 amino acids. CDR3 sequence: CASSSTGGGYGYTF. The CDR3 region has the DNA TGTGCCAGCAGCTCGACAGGGGGCGGCTATGGCTACACCTTC.